The rows below give T cell receptor beta chains drawn from one sample of a study of vaccination and CD4 T cells after COVID-19. TCRdb re-derived calls from the PCR reads in MiXCR, one entry per CDR3 protein. Of 25,000 to 35,000 distinct CDR3 sequences in the sample, 49% were seen once. Source: CD4+ T cells from blood, taken about 7 months after SARS-CoV-2 vaccination. These receptors all stem from a human donor who had recovered from COVID-19. Both conserved end residues are trimmed from each CDR3.

V: TRBV19
J: TRBJ1-2
CDR3: ASNNGQFHGYT

V: TRBV6-5
J: TRBJ1-6
CDR3: ASSSGIHNSPLH

V: TRBV5-4
J: TRBJ2-1
CDR3: ASGRGFYNEQF

V: TRBV4-1
J: TRBJ2-3
CDR3: ASSHQRQGARTDTQY

V: TRBV6-1
J: TRBJ2-1
CDR3: ASSDLEPRAYNEQF

V: TRBV9
J: TRBJ1-5
CDR3: ASSARSNQPQH

V: TRBV12-3/TRBV12-4
J: TRBJ1-5
CDR3: ASSERPDVKPQH

V: TRBV20-1
J: TRBJ1-2
CDR3: SASLDRVSGYT

V: TRBV20-1
J: TRBJ2-2
CDR3: SARPGTGGTGELF

V: TRBV15
J: TRBJ2-7
CDR3: ATSRGGREGTYEQY